Below are 25 T cell receptor beta chains sequenced from a single sample in a study of early stage breast cancer tumors. Libraries were prepared by immunoSEQ multiplex PCR; TCRdb keeps only in-frame clonotypes and omits some of them. The sample holds fewer than 50,000 clones, 70% to 80% seen once. Specimen: blood. These receptors all stem from a person between 50 and 60 years old with breast cancer.

The chain is built from TRBV29-1 and TRBJ1-1, with a tentative D call TRBD1 (5 bases). Trimming pared 7 bases from V and 5 bases from J, leaving 14 bases between. The CDR3 contains 12 residues. Germline CDR1 is SQVTM and CDR2 is ANQGSEA. The CDR3 nucleotides are TGCAGCGGGCGAACAGGAGAAACTGAAGCTTTCTTT. Protein sequence: CSGRTGETEAFF.

This rearrangement joins TRBV2 to TRBJ1-1; 8 positions agree with TRBD1. Germline assignment: CDR1 SNHLY and CDR2 FYNNEI. The CDR3 runs to 14 residues. J lost 3 bases, V lost 6 bases, and 6 bases had no gene match. CDR3: CASRGDRTHTEAFF. CDR3 nucleotide sequence: TGTGCCAGCAGGGGGGACAGGACTCACACTGAAGCTTTCTTT.

The J gene is TRBJ2-1, the V gene TRBV25-1, with D hard to call. The CDR3 runs to 12 residues. CDR1 and CDR2 (germline): MGHDK, SYGVNS. Trimming stripped 7 bases from V and 5 bases from J, with 9 bases between. In nucleotides, the CDR3 is TGTGCCAGCACCGAGGTAGACAATGAGCAGTTCTTC. It codes for CASTEVDNEQFF.

The chain combines TRBV7-9 with TRBJ1-1; D gene unclear. The V gene lost 4 bases and the J gene lost 5 bases, with 8 bases spanning the gap. Germline-derived CDR1 and CDR2 are SEHNR and FQNEAQ (reference sequence). The CDR3 contains 12 residues. CDR3 DNA: TGTGCCAGCAGCTACCTAACGACTGAAGCTTTCTTT. This translates into CASSYLTTEAFF. Complete variable domain (other parts from reference TRBV7-9 and TRBJ1-1): DTGVSQNPRHKITKRGQNVTFRCDPISEHNRLYWYRQTLGQGPEFLTYFQNEAQLEKSRLLSDRFSAERPKGSFSTLEIQRTEQGDSAMYLCASSYLTTEAFFGQGTRLTVV.

J is TRBJ1-1 and V is TRBV13, with no clear D. The CDR3 runs 12 residues. Germline CDR1 PRHDT, CDR2 FYEKMQ (reference sequence). With 0 bases removed from V and 10 bases from J, the gap between germline ends came to 9 bases. The CDR3 sequence: CASSLGPGLAFF. CDR3 nucleotides: TGTGCCAGCAGCTTAGGGCCAGGTTTAGCTTTCTTT.

V is TRBV6-5 and J is TRBJ2-1; 7 bases match TRBD2. CDR1 and CDR2 (germline): MNHEY, SVGAGI. CDR3 size: 11 residues. After removal of 2 bases from V and 12 bases from J, the junction contained 1 base not matched to a gene. CDR3 bases: TGTGCCAGCAGTTACGAGCGGGGGCAGTTCTTC. It translates to CASSYERGQFF.

The J gene is TRBJ2-4, the V gene TRBV5-4, with 9 bases that match TRBD1. Losses at the gene ends were 3 bases for V and 4 bases for J; bases not matched to a gene: 5. The CDR3 length is 15 residues. Germline-derived CDR1 and CDR2 are SGHNT and YYREEE (reference sequence). The CDR3 loop reads CASSSEGTGKNIQYF. The CDR3 DNA reads TGTGCCAGCAGCTCCGAAGGGACAGGGAAAAACATTCAGTACTTC.

The V gene is TRBV10-3, the J gene TRBJ1-1; TRBD1 matches 7 bases. This CDR3 has 14 residues. CDR1 is ENHRY, CDR2 SYGVKD, per germline. Germline trimming cut 10 bases from V and 5 bases from J; bases unmatched to any gene: 13. The CDR3 nucleotides read TGTGCCACCGATACAGGGGCCACAGGGACTGAAGCTTTCTTT. It yields the protein CATDTGATGTEAFF.

This clone appeared once. V is TRBV19 and J is TRBJ2-5; maybe TRBD1 (6 bases). Trimming left V 7 bases short and J 1 base short, with 13 bases between. The CDR3 contains 14 residues. The germline CDR1 and CDR2 sequences are LNHDA and SQIVND (reference sequence). The DNA for the CDR3 is TGTGCCAGTACCCCCGGACAGAGCCAAGAGACCCAGTACTTC. It translates to CASTPGQSQETQYF. The full variable domain, its missing parts supplied by reference TRBV19 and TRBJ2-5, is DGGITQSPKYLFRKEGQNVTLSCEQNLNHDAMYWYRQDPGQGLRLIYYSQIVNDFQKGDIAEGYSVSREKKESFPLTVTSAQKNPTAFYLCASTPGQSQETQYFGPGTRLLVL.

This clone was counted only a few times. The chain recombines TRBV6-6 with TRBJ1-1; D is unclear. V dropped 7 bases and J dropped 1 base, with 10 bases sitting between them. The CDR3 length is 13 residues. Germline lookup yields CDR1 MNHNY and CDR2 SVGAGI (reference sequence). The CDR3 is CASTPRGNTEAFF. The CDR3 DNA sequence: TGTGCCAGCACCCCTCGGGGGAACACTGAAGCTTTCTTT.

The chain carries TRBV6-1 and TRBJ1-5, with a weak D call TRBD1 (5 bases). Germline V lookup: CDR1 MNHNS, CDR2 SASEGT. CDR3 length: 15 amino acids. V was pared by 5 bases and J by 0 bases, with 11 bases between. CDR3 coding DNA: TGTGCCAGCAGTCCTCAGGGTCCTAGCAATCAGCCCCAGCATTTT. Translated: CASSPQGPSNQPQHF.

The gene calls are TRBV27 and TRBJ2-5, with 14 bases matching TRBD2. The CDR3 length is 18 residues. Per the germline V gene, CDR1 is MNHEY and CDR2 is SMNVEV (reference sequence). Losses at the gene ends were 1 base for V and 5 bases for J; bases not matched to a gene: 9. CDR3 region: CASSLWGTSGRLTETQYF. In DNA form, the CDR3 reads TGTGCCAGCAGTTTATGGGGGACTAGCGGGAGACTAACGGAGACCCAGTACTTC.

V usage is TRBV2 and J usage is TRBJ2-3, with TRBD1 matching over 8 bases. This CDR3 comprises 15 residues. Looked up from germline, CDR1 is SNHLY and CDR2 is FYNNEI. Losses at the gene ends were 3 bases for V and 1 base for J; bases not matched to a gene: 3. CDR3 bases: TGTGCCAGCAGTGATTCGACAGGGGGCACAGATACGCAGTATTTT. It yields the protein CASSDSTGGTDTQYF.

The chain couples TRBV5-1 to TRBJ2-5; TRBD2 aligns across 13 bases. This CDR3 spans 15 amino acids. Per the germline V gene, CDR1 is SGHRS and CDR2 is YFSETQ. Trimming cost V 4 bases and J 4 bases; bases outside gene matches: 4. Here the CDR3 reads CASSRGLAGRETQYF. CDR3 DNA sequence: TGCGCCAGCAGCCGGGGACTAGCGGGGAGAGAGACCCAGTACTTC. The whole variable domain, filled in from reference TRBV5-1 and TRBJ2-5, reads KAGVTQTPRYLIKTRGQQVTLSCSPISGHRSVSWYQQTPGQGLQFLFEYFSETQRNKGNFPGRFSGRQFSNSRSEMNVSTLELGDSALYLCASSRGLAGRETQYFGPGTRLLVL.

This chain's CDR3 is CASSSPGQGGEQYF. The CDR3 DNA reads as TGTGCCAGCAGCTCACCGGGACAGGGGGGCGAGCAGTACTTC. This chain uses TRBV5-4 with TRBJ2-7, with 11 bases identical to TRBD1. After removal of 3 bases from V and 6 bases from J, the junction contained 5 bases not matched to a gene. The CDR3 is 14 residues long. The germline V gene encodes CDR1 SGHNT and CDR2 YYREEE (reference sequence).

The CDR3 nucleotides read TGCGCCAGCAGCCAAGATGGAGGGCCCAACACCGGGGAGCTGTTTTTT. Its translation is CASSQDGGPNTGELFF. This chain uses TRBV4-1 with TRBJ2-2; weak D call: TRBD2 (6 bases). Trimming removed 0 bases at V and 2 bases at J, with 10 bases between. The CDR3 runs 16 residues. CDR1 and CDR2 (germline): MGHRA, YSYEKL.

This chain uses TRBV7-2 with TRBJ2-1; 10 nucleotides agree with TRBD2. This CDR3 contains 16 residues. Germline V gene data show CDR1 as SGHTA and CDR2 as FQGNSA. V gave up 3 bases and J gave up 5 bases; unmatched junction bases: 7. CDR3 protein: CASSFTSGGGNNEQFF. The CDR3 DNA follows: TGTGCCAGCAGCTTTACCAGCGGGGGGGGAAACAATGAGCAGTTCTTC.

The chain uses TRBV5-1 and TRBJ1-4; no reliable D call. Trimming removed 4 bases at V and 0 bases at J, with 13 bases between. The CDR3 extends over 16 amino acids. Germline CDR1 is SGHRS and CDR2 is YFSETQ. CDR3 residues: CASSQTEGATNEKLFF. In DNA, the CDR3 is TGCGCCAGCAGCCAGACCGAGGGAGCAACTAATGAAAAACTGTTTTTT. The full variable domain, its missing parts supplied by reference TRBV5-1 and TRBJ1-4, is KAGVTQTPRYLIKTRGQQVTLSCSPISGHRSVSWYQQTPGQGLQFLFEYFSETQRNKGNFPGRFSGRQFSNSRSEMNVSTLELGDSALYLCASSQTEGATNEKLFFGSGTQLSVL.

The chain has TRBV19 and TRBJ2-1; 7 nucleotides match TRBD2. The CDR3 extends over 12 amino acids. Germline values: CDR1 LNHDA, CDR2 SQIVND (reference sequence). The V segment lost 5 bases and the J segment 11 bases; nucleotides outside the gene matches: 6. CDR3 region: CASSALAEKQFF. In DNA, the CDR3 is TGTGCCAGTAGTGCCCTAGCGGAAAAGCAGTTCTTC. The variable domain in full, completed from reference TRBV19 and TRBJ2-1, reads DGGITQSPKYLFRKEGQNVTLSCEQNLNHDAMYWYRQDPGQGLRLIYYSQIVNDFQKGDIAEGYSVSREKKESFPLTVTSAQKNPTAFYLCASSALAEKQFFGPGTRLTVL.

J is TRBJ2-7 and V is TRBV9, with D possibly matching TRBD2 (6 bases). Per germline, CDR1 SGDLS and CDR2 YYNGEE. The V end was cut by 6 bases, the J end by 4 bases, with 11 bases between. The CDR3 contains 12 residues. The CDR3 sequence is CASTGGSYEQYF. The CDR3 region has the DNA TGTGCCAGCACCGGAGGGAGTTACGAGCAGTACTTC.

CDR3 sequence: CASSVATGANVLTF. For the CDR3, the DNA is TGTGCCAGCAGCGTAGCTACTGGGGCCAACGTCCTGACTTTC. The V and J genes are TRBV9 and TRBJ2-6; D remains unclear. This CDR3 contains 14 residues. The germline V gene encodes CDR1 SGDLS and CDR2 YYNGEE. Trimming removed 0 bases from V and 2 bases from J, with 3 bases in between.

The J gene is TRBJ2-5, the V gene TRBV5-4; maybe TRBD1 (6 bases). This CDR3 contains 16 residues. Germline V gene sequence: CDR1 SGHNT, CDR2 YYREEE (reference sequence). V gave up 0 bases and J gave up 4 bases, with 16 bases separating them. The CDR3 loop is CASSLGGRGEAETQYF. As DNA, the CDR3 is TGTGCCAGCAGCTTGGGGGGCAGGGGAGAAGCAGAGACCCAGTACTTC.

This clone was counted a few times. In nucleotides, the CDR3 is TGCAGCGGGTCTCAGGGAGGGGGCTACACCTTC. This translates into CSGSQGGGYTF. The V gene is TRBV29-1, the J gene TRBJ1-2, with D maybe TRBD1 (5 bases). The CDR3 runs to 11 residues. Trimming left V 7 bases short and J 8 bases short, with 14 bases between. CDR1 is SQVTM and CDR2 is ANQGSEA in the germline V gene.

This sequence joins TRBV9 and TRBJ2-1, with 12 nucleotides matching TRBD2. The V segment lost 3 bases and the J segment 3 bases; nucleotides outside the gene matches: 4. Germline-derived CDR1 and CDR2 are SGDLS and YYNGEE. The CDR3 runs to 16 residues. The CDR3 DNA reads TGTGCCAGCAGCGCCGGGACTAGCGGGCACTACAATGAGCAGTTCTTC. Translation gives CASSAGTSGHYNEQFF.

The genes are TRBV12-5 and TRBJ2-7, with D possibly TRBD1 on 7 matching bases. The CDR3 runs 13 residues. Germline V gene lookup returns CDR1 LGHNT and CDR2 FRNRAP. Trimming pared 8 bases from V and 5 bases from J, leaving 16 bases between. This chain's CDR3 is CASWGAGGNEQYV. The CDR3, as DNA: TGTGCTAGTTGGGGGGCAGGGGGTAACGAGCAGTACGTC.